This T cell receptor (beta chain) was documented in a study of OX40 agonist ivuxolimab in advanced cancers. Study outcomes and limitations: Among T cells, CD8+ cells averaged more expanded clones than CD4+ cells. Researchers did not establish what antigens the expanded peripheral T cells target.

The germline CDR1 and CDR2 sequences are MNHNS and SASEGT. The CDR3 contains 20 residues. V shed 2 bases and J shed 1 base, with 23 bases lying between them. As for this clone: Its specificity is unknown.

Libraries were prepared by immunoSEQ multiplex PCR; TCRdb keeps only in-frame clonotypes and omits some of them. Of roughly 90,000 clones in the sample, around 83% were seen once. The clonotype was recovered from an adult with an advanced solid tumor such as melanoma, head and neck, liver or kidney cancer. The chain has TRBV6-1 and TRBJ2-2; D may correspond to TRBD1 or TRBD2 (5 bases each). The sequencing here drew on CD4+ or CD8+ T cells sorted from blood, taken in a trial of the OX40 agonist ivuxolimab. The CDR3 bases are TGTGCCAGCAGTGAATACGGGGTATCGGGGCTAGCAGTGAACACCGGGGAGCTGTTTTTT. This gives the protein CASSEYGVSGLAVNTGELFF.